This T cell receptor (beta chain) was obtained from a study of regulatory T cells in long-lasting Graves disease. Looking at the study overall: The antithyroid drugs taken by newly diagnosed Graves' patients had been used for under 3 months.

Germline V gene data show CDR1 as DFQATT and CDR2 as SNEGSKA (reference sequence). The CDR3 has 17 residues. J lost 3 bases, V lost 1 base, and 4 bases had no gene match. Relying on iRepertoire HTBI primers and Arm-PCR of CDR3 regions, the team built TCR beta libraries. MiXCR, applied by TCRdb to the multiplex PCR reads, yields one record per CDR3 protein. The sample records approximately 470,000 distinct CDR3 sequences, about 16% being singletons. Study-level results: Persistent disease preferred TRBV28, TRBJ1-2 and TRBJ2-5.

In this sample, this clonotype turned up a few times. The antigen is not known. The time point: newly diagnosed GD, antithyroid drugs for less than 3 months. Following extraction of RNA from PBMCs, that RNA was used to make the TCR library. These same records also appear under a second study, on T cells in Graves' hyperthyroidism and ophthalmopathy. From that paper: TCR CDR3 underwent first-round RT-PCR with the HTBI primer set. Blood shared most expanded thyroid clonotypes above 0.001.

The chain carries TRBV20-1 and TRBJ2-1; TRBD2 aligns across 15 bases. This receptor was identified in a man in his forties with Graves disease. The material was peripheral blood mononuclear cells (PBMCs), obtained at new diagnosis, from a patient treated with antithyroid drugs. The CDR3 loop is CSARGTSGRAYYNEQFF. CDR3 DNA sequence: TGCAGTGCTAGAGGGACTAGCGGGAGGGCCTACTACAATGAGCAGTTCTTC.